This TCR beta chain appears in the sequencing data of a study of siplizumab effects on memory and regulatory T cells. Study-wide points: No functional test confirmed suppression by proliferating siplizumab-culture Tregs.

The germline V gene encodes CDR1 SGHVS and CDR2 FQNEAQ. V lost 3 bases to trimming and J lost 6 bases, with 14 bases between them. The CDR3 spans 15 residues. Roughly 90,000 TCR templates per sample were sequenced. TCRdb's copy holds only in-frame clones and misses some; the assay was immunoSEQ multiplex PCR. The data show about 110,000 clones, about 92% seen once. Concerning this clone itself: What it binds is not known.

The source of this sequence is a human donor in good health. Specimen: Tregs sorted from blood. This rearrangement joins TRBV7-8 to TRBJ1-4, with D perhaps TRBD1 (5 bases). The CDR3 here is CASSFVRGEYEKLFF. The CDR3 DNA reads TGTGCCAGCAGCTTTGTTAGGGGCGAGTATGAAAAACTGTTTTTT.